This T cell receptor beta chain was sequenced for a study of tumor-infiltrating lymphocytes in primary liver carcinoma. Looking at the study overall: Each sample had roughly 3.5 to 8 million productive TCRbeta reads regardless of tissue type.

There are many counts of this clonotype. Its antigen is undetermined. Synthesis of TCR beta cDNA was carried out from approximately 0.55 ug total RNA with a constant-region primer. Nested multiplex PCR, run for three rounds with slightly modified ARM-PCR, yielded TCR beta libraries. Each CDR3 protein is one row after TCRdb ran MiXCR on the multiplex PCR reads. The sample holds 100,000 to 150,000 distinct CDR3 sequences; 60% to 80% are singletons and the top ten take around 8.2%. Findings of the study overall: A small share of top clones, only about 7-25%, was found in all five tumor regions. Relative to tumor region pairs, the tumor-adjacent and tumor-blood pairs showed overlap that was lower.

Taking roughly 20-34 mg of unsorted bulk tissue, the authors co-extracted RNA and DNA. Patients had chronic HBV infection and were treatment-naive. This TCR derives from a woman aged 55-75 years with primary liver carcinoma and hepatitis B virus infection. The sequenced sample consisted of liver tumor tissue from sampling region 3. Subset given: tumor region T3, left-lateral pole.

The CDR3 spells CSVTIRGSTYEQYF. CDR3 nucleotide sequence: TGCAGCGTGACTATTAGGGGGAGCACCTACGAGCAGTACTTC. The J gene is TRBJ2-7, the V gene TRBV29-1, with a tentative D call TRBD1 (6 bases). This CDR3 has 14 amino acids. The V end lost 6 bases, the J end lost 2 bases, and 17 bases lay between the germline ends. Per germline, CDR1 SQVTM and CDR2 ANQGSEA.